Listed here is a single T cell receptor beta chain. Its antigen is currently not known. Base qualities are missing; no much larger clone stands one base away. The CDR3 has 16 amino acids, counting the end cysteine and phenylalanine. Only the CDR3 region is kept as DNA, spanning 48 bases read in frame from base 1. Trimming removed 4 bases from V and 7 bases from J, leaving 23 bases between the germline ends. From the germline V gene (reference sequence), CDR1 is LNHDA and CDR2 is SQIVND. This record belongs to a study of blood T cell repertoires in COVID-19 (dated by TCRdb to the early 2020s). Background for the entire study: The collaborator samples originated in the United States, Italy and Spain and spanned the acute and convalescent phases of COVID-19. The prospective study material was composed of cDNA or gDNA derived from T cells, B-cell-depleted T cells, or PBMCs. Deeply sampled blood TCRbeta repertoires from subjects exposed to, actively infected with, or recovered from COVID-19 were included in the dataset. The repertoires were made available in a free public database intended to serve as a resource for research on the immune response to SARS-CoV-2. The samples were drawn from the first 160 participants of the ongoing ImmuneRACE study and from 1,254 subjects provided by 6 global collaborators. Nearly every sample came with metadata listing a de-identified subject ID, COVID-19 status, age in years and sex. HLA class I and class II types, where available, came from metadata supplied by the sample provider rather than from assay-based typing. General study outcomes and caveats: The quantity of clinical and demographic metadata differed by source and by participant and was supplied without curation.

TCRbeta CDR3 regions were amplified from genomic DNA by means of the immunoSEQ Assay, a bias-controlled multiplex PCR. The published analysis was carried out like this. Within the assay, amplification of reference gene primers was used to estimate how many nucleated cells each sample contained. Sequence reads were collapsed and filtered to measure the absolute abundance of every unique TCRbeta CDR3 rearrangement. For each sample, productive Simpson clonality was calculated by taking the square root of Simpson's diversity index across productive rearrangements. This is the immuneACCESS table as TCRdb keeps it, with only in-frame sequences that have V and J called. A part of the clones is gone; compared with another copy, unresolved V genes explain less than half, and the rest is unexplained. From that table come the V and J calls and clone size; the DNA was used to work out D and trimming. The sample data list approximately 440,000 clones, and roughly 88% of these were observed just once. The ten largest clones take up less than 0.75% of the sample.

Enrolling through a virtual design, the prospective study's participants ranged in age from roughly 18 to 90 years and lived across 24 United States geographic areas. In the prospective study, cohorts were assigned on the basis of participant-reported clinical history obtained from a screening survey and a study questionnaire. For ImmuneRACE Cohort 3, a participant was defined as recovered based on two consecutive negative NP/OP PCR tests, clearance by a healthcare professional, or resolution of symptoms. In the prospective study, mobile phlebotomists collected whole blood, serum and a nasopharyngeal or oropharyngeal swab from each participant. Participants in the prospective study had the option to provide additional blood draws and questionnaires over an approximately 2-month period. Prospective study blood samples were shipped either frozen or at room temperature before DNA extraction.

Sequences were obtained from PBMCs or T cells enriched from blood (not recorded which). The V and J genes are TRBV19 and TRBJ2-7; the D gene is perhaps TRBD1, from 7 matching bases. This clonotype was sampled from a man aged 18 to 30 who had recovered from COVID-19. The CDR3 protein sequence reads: CASSKRGPGLPREQYF. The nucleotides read TGTGCCAGTAGTAAAAGGGGGCCGGGACTTCCTAGGGAGCAGTACTTC.